This paragraph reports one T cell receptor (beta chain). The data originate from a study of stem cell transplantation in POMP-related autoinflammatory disease. Study in general: DNA chimerism showed 100% graft donor engraftment of neutrophils and platelets through one year.

CDR3 length: 14 residues. Trimming took 5 bases from V and 5 from J; bases not matched to a gene: 5. The germline CDR1 and CDR2 sequences are SEHNR and FQNEAQ (reference sequence). The assay was immunoSEQ multiplex PCR, and TCRdb's table has in-frame clones only and misses some. The sample contains approximately 65,000 clones, approximately 90% of which appear only once. This TCR came from a human patient with POMP-related autoinflammation and immune dysregulation (PRAID). Some T cells may arise from the graft donor. Sequencing used CD4+ T cells from PBMCs, obtained after stem cell transplantation. The chain joins TRBV7-9 to TRBJ2-5; 10 bases line up with TRBD1. In DNA form, the CDR3 reads TGTGCCAGCAGCCCGGGACAGGGGAGGGAGACCCAGTACTTC. Residues: CASSPGQGRETQYF.